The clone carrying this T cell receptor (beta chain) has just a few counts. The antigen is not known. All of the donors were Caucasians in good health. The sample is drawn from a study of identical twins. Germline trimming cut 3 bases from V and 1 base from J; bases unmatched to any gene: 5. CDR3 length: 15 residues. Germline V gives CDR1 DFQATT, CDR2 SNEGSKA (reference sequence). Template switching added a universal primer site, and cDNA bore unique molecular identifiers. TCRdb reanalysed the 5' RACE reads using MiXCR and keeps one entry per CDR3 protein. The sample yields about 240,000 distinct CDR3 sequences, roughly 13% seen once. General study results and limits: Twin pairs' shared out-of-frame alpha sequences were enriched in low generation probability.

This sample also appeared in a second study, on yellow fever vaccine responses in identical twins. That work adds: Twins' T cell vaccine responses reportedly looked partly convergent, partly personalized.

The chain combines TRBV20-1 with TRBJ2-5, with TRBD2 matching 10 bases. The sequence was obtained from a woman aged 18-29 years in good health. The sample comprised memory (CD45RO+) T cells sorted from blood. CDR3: CSASASGGLQETQYF. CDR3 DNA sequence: TGCAGTGCTAGCGCTAGCGGGGGCCTCCAAGAGACCCAGTACTTC.